This record covers a single T cell receptor beta chain. Its specificity is unknown. This PCR relied on a set of 60 Vbeta primers and 13 Jbeta primers. Some clones are missing from TCRdb's copy, which holds only in-frame ones; the method was immunoSEQ multiplex PCR. The sample yields a few hundred thousand clones, 75% to 85% seen once. These data originate in a study of cytomegalovirus exposure and HLA in healthy donors. Study information: Clustering assigned 70% to 90% of the approximately 400 genotyped donors to the Caucasian-associated ancestry cluster. Study outcomes and limitations: It was reported that TCR beta sequences correctly inferred the HLA-A and HLA-B alleles for most subjects.

Sequenced material: PBMCs. The receptor was derived from a girl aged 2 to 10 in good health and CMV-seronegative.

The chain's CDR3 is CASSPEITLYEQYF. Here the CDR3 DNA reads TGTGCCAGCAGCCCCGAAATAACATTATACGAGCAGTACTTC. V usage is TRBV7-9 and J usage is TRBJ2-7; D call uncertain. V was trimmed by 5 bases and J by 4 bases, leaving 15 bases between them. This CDR3 region has 14 residues. Per the germline V gene, CDR1 is SEHNR and CDR2 is FQNEAQ (reference sequence).